The clone carrying this T cell receptor beta chain was detected many times. The antigen is not known. The data were taken from a study of blood T cells in healthy people across ages. V dropped 2 bases and J dropped 6 bases, with 6 bases sitting between them. Germline V gives CDR1 SGHRS, CDR2 YFSETQ. The CDR3 is 12 amino acids. Every donor contributed roughly 10 milliliters of peripheral blood by blood draw. The authors ran a second PCR of about 6 to 11 cycles using a sample-barcoded 5' primer and a J-beta primer mix. Each single sample gave us at least 2.5 million CDR3-containing paired-end reads. TCRdb analysed the 5' RACE reads with MiXCR anew, one entry per CDR3 protein. The sample includes approximately 800,000 distinct CDR3 sequences, more than 35% seen only once; the top ten take 15% to 20%. Whole-study results and caveats: A strong correlation was found between TCR beta diversity and the percentage of naive T cells. Older age went with lower TCR beta diversity per million T cells, in a roughly linear way.

The rearrangement joins TRBV5-1 to TRBJ2-1; no firm D call. Material: blood. The source of this sequence is an elderly man in good health. CDR3: CASSFPSNEQFF. In DNA, the CDR3 is TGCGCCAGCAGCTTCCCCAGCAATGAGCAGTTCTTC.